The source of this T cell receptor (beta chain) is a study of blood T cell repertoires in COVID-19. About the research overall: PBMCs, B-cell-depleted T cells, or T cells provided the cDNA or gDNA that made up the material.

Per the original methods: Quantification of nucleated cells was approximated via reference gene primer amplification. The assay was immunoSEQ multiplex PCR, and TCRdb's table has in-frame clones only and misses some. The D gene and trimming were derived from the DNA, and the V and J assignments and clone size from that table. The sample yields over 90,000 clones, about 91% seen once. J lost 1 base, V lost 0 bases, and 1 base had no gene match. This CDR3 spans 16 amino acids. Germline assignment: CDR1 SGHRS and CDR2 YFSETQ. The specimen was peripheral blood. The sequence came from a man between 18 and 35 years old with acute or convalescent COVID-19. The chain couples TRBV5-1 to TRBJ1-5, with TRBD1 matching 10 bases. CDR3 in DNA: TGCGCCAGCAGCTTGGCGGGACAGGGGAGCAATCAGCCCCAGCATTTT. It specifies CASSLAGQGSNQPQHF.